The 6 T cell receptor beta chains reported below all come from one sample, sequenced in a study of T cell repertoires in cytomegalovirus infection (dated by TCRdb to the late 2010s). Data came from an Illumina HiSeq 1500. TCRdb trimmed public reads at Q25 via fastp, called clones via MiXCR and kept in-frame beta chains. CDR3 protein sequences are deduplicated, and each keeps its most common genes and DNA. The sample table contains about 100,000 distinct CDR3 sequences; only one count was recorded for under 25% of them. The top ten constitute more than 35% of the sample. The sample taken for sequencing was CD8+ T cells from PBMCs. These receptors were collected from a human donor in good health (CMV status not recorded). Some clones in this sample may be carry-over from other donors' samples.

The V call is TRBV7-9, the J call TRBJ1-5; D is undetermined. V dropped 0 bases and J dropped 9 bases, with 6 bases sitting between them. From germline, CDR1 is SEHNR and CDR2 FQNEAQ (reference sequence). This CDR3 is 12 amino acids long. In DNA, the CDR3 is TGTGCCAGCAGCTTAGCGGGGTGGCCCCAGCATTTT. Its protein is CASSLAGWPQHF.

This clonotype was counted ten times or more. The V gene is TRBV4-3, the J gene TRBJ1-6, with a tentative D call TRBD1 (5 bases). V dropped 0 bases and J dropped 9 bases, with 9 bases sitting between them. Germline V gene data show CDR1 as LGHNA and CDR2 as YSLEER. This CDR3 comprises 14 residues. This CDR3 is CASSQDRAGSPLHF. In DNA form, the CDR3 reads TGCGCCAGCAGCCAAGACAGGGCCGGTTCACCCCTCCACTTT.

This clonotype appeared a few times. This chain joins TRBV5-5 and TRBJ2-7, with TRBD2 as a possible D gene (5 bases). The CDR3 is 13 amino acids. V dropped 2 bases and J dropped 2 bases, with 8 bases sitting between them. Germline CDR1 reads SGHKS; CDR2 reads YYEKEE (reference sequence). The CDR3 DNA sequence: TGTGCCAGCAGCTTAGACTATACCTACGAGCAGTACTTC. This encodes CASSLDYTYEQYF.

The chain is built from TRBV20-1 and TRBJ2-3; 7 bases fit TRBD2. V lost 5 bases, J lost 1 base, and 9 bases stayed unmatched. This CDR3 spans 15 amino acids. Germline V gives CDR1 DFQATT, CDR2 SNEGSKA (reference sequence). CDR3 sequence reads: CSAGDPSGRTDTQYF. CDR3 coding DNA: TGCAGTGCTGGGGATCCTAGCGGCCGCACAGATACGCAGTATTTT.

Concerning this clonotype: A much more abundant neighbour one base away suggests this may be a read error. The chain employs TRBV28 and TRBJ2-3; D uncertain. CDR1 is MDHEN, CDR2 SYDVKM, per germline. CDR3 length: 15 residues. The V end was cut by 6 bases, the J end by 2 bases, with 15 bases between. The CDR3: CASSPNSPLTDTQYF. The CDR3 nucleotides read TGTGCCAGCAGCCCCAATTCTCCTCTCACAGATACGCAGTATTTT.

This clonotype appeared many times. J is TRBJ2-3 and V is TRBV7-6; unclear D gene. Germline V CDR1 and CDR2: SGHVS, FNYEAQ. The CDR3 runs to 13 residues. V lost 4 bases to trimming and J lost 2 bases, with 7 bases between them. The CDR3: CASSSTPTDTQYF. The CDR3 region has the DNA TGTGCCAGCAGCTCTACTCCCACAGATACGCAGTATTTT.